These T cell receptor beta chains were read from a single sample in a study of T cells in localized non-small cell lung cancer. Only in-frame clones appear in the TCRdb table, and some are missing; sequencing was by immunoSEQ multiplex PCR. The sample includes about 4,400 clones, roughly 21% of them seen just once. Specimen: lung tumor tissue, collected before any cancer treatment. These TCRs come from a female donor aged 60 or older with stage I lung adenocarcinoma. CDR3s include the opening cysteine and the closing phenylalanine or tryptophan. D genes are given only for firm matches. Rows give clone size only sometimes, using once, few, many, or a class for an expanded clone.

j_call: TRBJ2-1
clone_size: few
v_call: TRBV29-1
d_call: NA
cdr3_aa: CSAGQPYNEQFF
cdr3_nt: TGCAGCGCCGGACAGCCCTACAATGAGCAGTTCTTC

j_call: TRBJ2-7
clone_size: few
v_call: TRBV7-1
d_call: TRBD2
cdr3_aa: CASSLAGGYEQYF
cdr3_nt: TGTGCCAGCAGCTTAGCGGGAGGATACGAGCAGTACTTC

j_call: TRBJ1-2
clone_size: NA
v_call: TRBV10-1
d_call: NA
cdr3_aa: CASIANYGYTF
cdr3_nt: TGCGCCAGCATAGCGAACTATGGCTACACCTTC

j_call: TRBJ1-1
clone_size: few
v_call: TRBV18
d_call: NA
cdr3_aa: CASSPTGGNTEAFF
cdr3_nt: TGTGCCAGCTCACCTACAGGAGGCAACACTGAAGCTTTCTTT

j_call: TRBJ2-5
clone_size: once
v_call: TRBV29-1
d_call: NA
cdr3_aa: CSVEGPGKETQYF
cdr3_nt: TGCAGCGTTGAAGGCCCAGGGAAAGAGACCCAGTACTTC

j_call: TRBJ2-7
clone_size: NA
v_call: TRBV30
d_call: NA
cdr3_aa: CAWSGAVGGEQYF
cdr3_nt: TGTGCCTGGAGTGGGGCCGTGGGGGGCGAGCAGTACTTC

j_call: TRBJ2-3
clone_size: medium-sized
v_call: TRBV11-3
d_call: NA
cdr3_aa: CASSLMGVTDTQYF
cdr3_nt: TGTGCCAGCAGCTTAATGGGGGTCACAGATACGCAGTATTTT

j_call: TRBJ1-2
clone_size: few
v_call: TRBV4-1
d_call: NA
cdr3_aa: CASSPSAREDYTF
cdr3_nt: TGCGCCAGCAGCCCCTCAGCCAGGGAAGACTACACCTTC

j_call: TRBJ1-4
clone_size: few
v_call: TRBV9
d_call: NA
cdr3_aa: CASSVGTVSTNEKLFF
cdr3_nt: TGTGCCAGCAGCGTAGGGACCGTGAGCACTAATGAAAAACTGTTTTTT

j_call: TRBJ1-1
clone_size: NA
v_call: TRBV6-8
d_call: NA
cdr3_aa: CASRARGRDTEAFF
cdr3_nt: TGTGCCAGCAGGGCAAGGGGCAGGGACACTGAAGCTTTCTTT

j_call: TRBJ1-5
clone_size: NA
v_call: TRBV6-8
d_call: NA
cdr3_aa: CASPVTLGPPQHF
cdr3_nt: TGTGCCAGCCCAGTTACTTTGGGTCCCCCCCAGCATTTT

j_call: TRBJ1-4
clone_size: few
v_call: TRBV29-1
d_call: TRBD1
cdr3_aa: CSVITGGVGEKLFF
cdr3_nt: TGCAGCGTCATTACAGGGGGCGTCGGTGAAAAACTGTTTTTT

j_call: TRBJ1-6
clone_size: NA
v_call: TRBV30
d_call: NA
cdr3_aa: CAWAQGYNSPLHF
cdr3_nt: TGTGCCTGGGCTCAGGGCTATAATTCACCCCTCCACTTT